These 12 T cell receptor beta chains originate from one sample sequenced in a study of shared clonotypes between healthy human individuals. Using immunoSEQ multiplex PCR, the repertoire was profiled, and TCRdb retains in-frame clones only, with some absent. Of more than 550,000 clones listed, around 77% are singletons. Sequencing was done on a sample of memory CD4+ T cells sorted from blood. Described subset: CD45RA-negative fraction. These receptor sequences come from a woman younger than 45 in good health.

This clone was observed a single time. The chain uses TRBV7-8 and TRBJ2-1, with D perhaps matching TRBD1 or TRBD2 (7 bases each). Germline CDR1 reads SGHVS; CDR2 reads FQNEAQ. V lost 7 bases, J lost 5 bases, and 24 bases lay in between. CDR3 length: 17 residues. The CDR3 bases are TGTGCCAGCACCCTTACTGCAGGGGGACTACACAACAATGAGCAGTTCTTC. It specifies CASTLTAGGLHNNEQFF. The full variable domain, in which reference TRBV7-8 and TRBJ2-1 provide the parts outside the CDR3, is GAGVSQSPRYKVAKRGQDVALRCDPISGHVSLFWYQQALGQGPEFLTYFQNEAQLDKSGLPSDRFFAERPEGSVSTLKIQRTQQEDSAVYLCASTLTAGGLHNNEQFFGPGTRLTVL.

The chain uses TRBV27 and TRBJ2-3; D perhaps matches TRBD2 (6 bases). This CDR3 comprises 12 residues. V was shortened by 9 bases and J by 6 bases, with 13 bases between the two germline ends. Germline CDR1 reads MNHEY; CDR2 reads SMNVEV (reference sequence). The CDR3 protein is CASSGGGDTQYF. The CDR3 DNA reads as TGTGCCAGTTCCGGGGGTGGGGATACGCAGTATTTT.

This CDR3 reads CASSAQGFNEKLFF. CDR3 in DNA: TGTGCCAGCAGCGCACAGGGGTTTAATGAAAAACTGTTTTTT. This rearrangement joins TRBV9 to TRBJ1-4, with 7 bases that match TRBD1. Germline CDR1 reads SGDLS; CDR2 reads YYNGEE. Trimming cost V 3 bases and J 4 bases; bases outside gene matches: 3. The CDR3 extends over 14 amino acids. The whole variable domain, remainder taken from reference TRBV9 and TRBJ1-4, is DSGVTQTPKHLITATGQRVTLRCSPRSGDLSVYWYQQSLDQGLQFLIQYYNGEERAKGNILERFSAQQFPDLHSELNLSSLELGDSALYFCASSAQGFNEKLFFGSGTQLSVL.

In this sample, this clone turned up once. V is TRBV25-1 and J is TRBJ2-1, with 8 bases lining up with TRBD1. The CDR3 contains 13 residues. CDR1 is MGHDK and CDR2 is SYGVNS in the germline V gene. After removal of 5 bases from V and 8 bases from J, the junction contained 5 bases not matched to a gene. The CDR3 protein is CASSNTGGHEQFF. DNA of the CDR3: TGTGCCAGCAGTAACACAGGGGGACATGAGCAGTTCTTC.

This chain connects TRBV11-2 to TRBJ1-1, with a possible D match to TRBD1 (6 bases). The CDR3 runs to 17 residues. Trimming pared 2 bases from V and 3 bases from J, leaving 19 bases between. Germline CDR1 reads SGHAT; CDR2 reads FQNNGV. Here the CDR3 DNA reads TGTGCCAGCAGCTTAACCCCAAGGGGAGGGGGGTACACTGAAGCTTTCTTT. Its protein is CASSLTPRGGGYTEAFF.

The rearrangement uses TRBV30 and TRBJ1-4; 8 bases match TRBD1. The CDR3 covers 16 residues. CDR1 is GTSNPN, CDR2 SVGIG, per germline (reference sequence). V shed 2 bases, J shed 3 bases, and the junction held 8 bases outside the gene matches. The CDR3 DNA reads TGTGCCTGGAGTTTACAGGGGGGTCTGGCTAATGAAAAACTGTTTTTT. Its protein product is CAWSLQGGLANEKLFF.

CDR3 region: CATSRALEGRSGTDTQYF. CDR3 in DNA: TGTGCCACCAGCAGAGCTTTAGAGGGGCGGAGTGGCACAGATACGCAGTATTTT. The chain has TRBV15 and TRBJ2-3; D is tentatively TRBD1 or TRBD2 (5 bases each). The CDR3 length is 18 residues. Germline loops: CDR1 LNHNV, CDR2 YYDKDF (reference sequence). The V gene lost 1 base and the J gene lost 1 base, with 18 bases spanning the gap.

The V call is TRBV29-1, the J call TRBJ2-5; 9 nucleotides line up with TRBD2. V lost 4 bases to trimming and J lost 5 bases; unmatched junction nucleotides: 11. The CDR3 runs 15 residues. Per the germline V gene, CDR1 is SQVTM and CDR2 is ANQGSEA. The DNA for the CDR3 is TGCAGCGTTGGGGGGATAGCGGGAGTATTGGAGACCCAGTACTTC. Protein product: CSVGGIAGVLETQYF.

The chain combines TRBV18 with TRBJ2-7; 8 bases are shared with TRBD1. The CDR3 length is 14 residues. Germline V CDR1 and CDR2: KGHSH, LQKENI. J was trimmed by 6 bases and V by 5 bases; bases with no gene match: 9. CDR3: CASSIGQGFGEQYF. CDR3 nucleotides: TGTGCCAGCTCAATTGGACAGGGCTTTGGCGAGCAGTACTTC.

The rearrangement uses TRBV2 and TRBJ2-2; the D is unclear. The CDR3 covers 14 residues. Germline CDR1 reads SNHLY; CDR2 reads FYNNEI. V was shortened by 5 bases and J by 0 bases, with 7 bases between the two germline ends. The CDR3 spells CASSRRTNTGELFF. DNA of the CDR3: TGTGCCAGCAGTAGGCGGACGAACACCGGGGAGCTGTTTTTT.

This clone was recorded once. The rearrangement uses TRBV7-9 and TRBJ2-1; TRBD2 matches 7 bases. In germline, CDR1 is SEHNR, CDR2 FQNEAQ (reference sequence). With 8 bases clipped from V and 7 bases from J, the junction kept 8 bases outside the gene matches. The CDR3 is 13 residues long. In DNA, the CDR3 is TGTGCCAGCTTATTGGGAGGGGCAAATGAGCAGTTCTTC. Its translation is CASLLGGANEQFF.

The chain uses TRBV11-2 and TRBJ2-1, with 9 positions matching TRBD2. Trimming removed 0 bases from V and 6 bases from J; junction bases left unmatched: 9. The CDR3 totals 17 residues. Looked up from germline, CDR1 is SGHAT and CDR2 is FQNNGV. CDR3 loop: CASSLDRAGGPRNEQFF. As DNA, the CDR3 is TGTGCCAGCAGCTTAGATCGGGCGGGAGGGCCCCGCAATGAGCAGTTCTTC.